Following are 12 T cell receptor beta chains from one sample sequenced in a study of blood T cells in healthy people across ages. Through a sample-barcoded 5' primer and a J-beta primer mix, a second PCR was run for 7 to 11 cycles. A single record per CDR3 protein comes from TCRdb applying MiXCR to the 5' RACE reads. The table has approximately 1.5 million distinct CDR3 sequences, about 45% seen once. Sequencing was carried out using blood. These receptors all come from a young woman in good health.

This clonotype was seen a handful of times. V gene TRBV7-2 combines with J gene TRBJ2-3; no firm D call. Germline V gene lookup returns CDR1 SGHTA and CDR2 FQGNSA. V was clipped by 7 bases and J by 3 bases, with 8 bases between them. CDR3 size: 12 residues. The CDR3 sequence is CASTSLTDTQYF. The CDR3 nucleotides read TGTGCCAGCACCTCCCTTACAGATACGCAGTATTTT.

The chain links TRBV29-1 to TRBJ2-7, with TRBD1 identical over 9 bases. The germline gives CDR1 SQVTM, CDR2 ANQGSEA. With V trimmed by 6 bases and J by 6 bases, 9 bases remained unmatched. The CDR3 has 13 amino acids. CDR3 protein: CSVGQGRGSEQYF. The CDR3 DNA follows: TGCAGCGTAGGACAGGGGAGAGGGAGCGAGCAGTACTTC.

The chain has TRBV7-9 and TRBJ2-3; 13 nucleotides align to TRBD2. The CDR3 is 15 amino acids. V shed 4 bases and J 5 bases; nucleotides not matched to a gene: 3. Germline CDR1 reads SEHNR; CDR2 reads FQNEAQ (reference sequence). In DNA, the CDR3 is TGTGCCAGCAGCTGGACTAGCGGGAGAAGAGATACGCAGTATTTT. It specifies CASSWTSGRRDTQYF.

This clonotype was counted a few times. The J gene is TRBJ2-6, the V gene TRBV15; D possibly corresponds to TRBD2 (6 bases). V lost 10 bases to trimming and J lost 2 bases, with 18 bases between them. The CDR3 sequence is 16 residues long. CDR1 is LNHNV, CDR2 YYDKDF, per germline (reference sequence). CDR3 region: CAIGASAAPGANVLTF. In DNA, the CDR3 is TGTGCCATCGGGGCTAGCGCAGCCCCTGGGGCCAACGTCCTGACTTTC. Variable domain in full (rest from reference TRBV15 and TRBJ2-6): DAMVIQNPRYQVTQFGKPVTLSCSQTLNHNVMYWYQQKSSQAPKLLFHYYDKDFNNEADTPDNFQSRRPNTSFCFLDIRSPGLGDTAMYLCAIGASAAPGANVLTFGAGSRLTVL.

The chain employs TRBV30 and TRBJ1-1; unclear D gene. The V end was cut by 5 bases, the J end by 2 bases, with 6 bases between. The germline V gene encodes CDR1 GTSNPN and CDR2 SVGIG (reference sequence). The CDR3 spans 11 residues. CDR3 sequence reads: CAWEVNTEAFF. The CDR3 coding sequence is TGTGCCTGGGAGGTTAACACTGAAGCTTTCTTT. Variable domain in full (rest from reference TRBV30 and TRBJ1-1): SQTIHQWPATLVQPVGSPLSLECTVEGTSNPNLYWYRQAAGRGLQLLFYSVGIGQISSEVPQNLSASRPQDRQFILSSKKLLLSDSGFYLCAWEVNTEAFFGQGTRLTVV.

Many counts were recorded for this clonotype. The chain recombines TRBV6-6 with TRBJ2-1; 7 bases fit TRBD1. V shed 7 bases, J shed 5 bases, and the junction held 8 bases outside the gene matches. CDR1 MNHNY and CDR2 SVGAGI come from the germline V gene (reference sequence). The CDR3 loop spans 14 amino acids. The CDR3 sequence is CASIVDRENNEQFF. The CDR3 nucleotides are TGTGCCAGCATCGTCGACAGGGAGAACAATGAGCAGTTCTTC.

The chain carries TRBV5-5 and TRBJ1-2, with a tentative D call TRBD1 (5 bases). The length of the CDR3 is 15 residues. V lost 4 bases, J lost 4 bases, and 17 bases lay in between. Germline values: CDR1 SGHKS, CDR2 YYEKEE (reference sequence). DNA of the CDR3: TGTGCCAGCAGCAGACCGGGGCAGGGAAGCTATGGCTACACCTTC. This translates into CASSRPGQGSYGYTF.

The J gene is TRBJ2-1, the V gene TRBV11-2; D may be TRBD2 (7 bases). Trimming shortened V by 7 bases and J by 0 bases, and 22 bases separated the two germline ends. This CDR3 has 18 residues. Germline V lookup: CDR1 SGHAT, CDR2 FQNNGV. The CDR3 DNA follows: TGTGCCAGCAACCCACACTCGGGGGGCAGCAACTCCTACAATGAGCAGTTCTTC. Protein product: CASNPHSGGSNSYNEQFF.

In this sample, this clonotype turned up a few times. The chain carries TRBV7-2 and TRBJ2-4, with 9 bases that match TRBD2. The J call may be wrong; the DNA end is better matched by TRBJ2-7. This CDR3 is 14 amino acids long. Germline V lookup: CDR1 SGHTA, CDR2 FQGNSA. In nucleotides, the CDR3 is TGTGCCAGCAGAACGACTAGCGGAGTCTACGAGCAGTACTTC. It yields the protein CASRTTSGVYEQYF.

In its sample, this clonotype was seen a few times. J is TRBJ1-2 and V is TRBV2, with D unclear. The V and J ends lost 6 bases and 8 bases respectively, with 16 bases between them. CDR1 is SNHLY, CDR2 FYNNEI, per germline. The CDR3 extends over 13 amino acids. The CDR3 protein is CASRRTASEGYTF. In DNA, the CDR3 is TGTGCCAGCAGAAGGACGGCCTCGGAAGGCTACACCTTC.

The chain joins TRBV18 to TRBJ2-7; a weak D match, TRBD1 (6 bases). Germline lookup yields CDR1 KGHSH and CDR2 LQKENI. V dropped 3 bases and J dropped 2 bases, with 11 bases sitting between them. The length of the CDR3 is 14 residues. The CDR3 loop is CASSPDRTTYEQYF. The CDR3 DNA reads as TGTGCCAGCTCACCGGACAGAACTACCTACGAGCAGTACTTC.

This chain links TRBV13 with TRBJ1-1; D uncertain. This CDR3 comprises 15 residues. CDR1 PRHDT and CDR2 FYEKMQ come from the germline V gene (reference sequence). V lost 2 bases, J lost 3 bases, and 13 bases lay in between. CDR3 DNA sequence: TGTGCCAGCAGCTTATCGGGCCTATCGGACACTGAAGCTTTCTTT. The encoded protein is CASSLSGLSDTEAFF. The full variable domain, with the rest looked up from reference TRBV13 and TRBJ1-1, is AAGVIQSPRHLIKEKRETATLKCYPIPRHDTVYWYQQGPGQDPQFLISFYEKMQSDKGSIPDRFSAQQFSDYHSELNMSSLELGDSALYFCASSLSGLSDTEAFFGQGTRLTVV.